This T cell receptor (beta chain) was sequenced for a study of early T cells in non-severe SARS-CoV-2 infection. Background on the study: Sequenced material consisted of bulk RNA (from unsorted whole blood), and chains were unpaired.

Germline values: CDR1 SGHRS, CDR2 YFSETQ. The CDR3 runs to 14 residues. V shed 0 bases, J shed 3 bases, and the junction held 0 bases outside the gene matches. General observations from the study: The study's VDJdb matching favored anti-spike CD8 responses and missed private and CD4 specificities.

Individual cDNA molecules each received unique molecular identifiers attached to them. TCRdb re-called the 5' RACE reads with MiXCR, one entry per CDR3 protein. The sample records roughly 100,000 distinct CDR3 sequences, 10% to 15% being singletons. This clonotype showed up just a few times. Its specificity is unknown. The source of this sequence is an adult who was a healthcare worker with PCR-confirmed SARS-CoV-2 infection or an uninfected control (not recorded which). Sequences were obtained from whole blood. The V and J genes are TRBV5-1 and TRBJ2-7; the match to TRBD2 covers 10 bases. The CDR3 bases are TGCGCCAGCAGCTTGGCTAGCGGGAGCTACGAGCAGTACTTC. Encoded protein: CASSLASGSYEQYF. The full variable domain, rest sourced from reference TRBV5-1 and TRBJ2-7, is KAGVTQTPRYLIKTRGQQVTLSCSPISGHRSVSWYQQTPGQGLQFLFEYFSETQRNKGNFPGRFSGRQFSNSRSEMNVSTLELGDSALYLCASSLASGSYEQYFGPGTRLTVT.